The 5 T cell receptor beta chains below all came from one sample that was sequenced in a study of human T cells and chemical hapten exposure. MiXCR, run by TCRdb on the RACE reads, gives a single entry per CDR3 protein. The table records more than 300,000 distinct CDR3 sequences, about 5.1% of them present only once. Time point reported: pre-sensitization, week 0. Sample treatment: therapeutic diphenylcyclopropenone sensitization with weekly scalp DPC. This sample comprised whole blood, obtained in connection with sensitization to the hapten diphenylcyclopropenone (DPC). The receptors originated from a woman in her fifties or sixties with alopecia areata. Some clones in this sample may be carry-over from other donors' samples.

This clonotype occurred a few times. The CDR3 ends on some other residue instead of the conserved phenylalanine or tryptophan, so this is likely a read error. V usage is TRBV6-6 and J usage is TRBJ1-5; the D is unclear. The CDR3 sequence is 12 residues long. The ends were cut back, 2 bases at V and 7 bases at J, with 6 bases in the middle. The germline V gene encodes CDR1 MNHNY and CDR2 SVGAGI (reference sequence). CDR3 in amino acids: CASSYGEQPQHL. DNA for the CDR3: TGTGCCAGCAGTTACGGGGAACAGCCCCAGCATCTT.

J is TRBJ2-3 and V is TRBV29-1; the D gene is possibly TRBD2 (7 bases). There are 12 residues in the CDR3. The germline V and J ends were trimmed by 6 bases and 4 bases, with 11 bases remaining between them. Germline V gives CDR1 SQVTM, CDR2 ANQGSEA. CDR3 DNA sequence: TGCAGCGTCCGGGGGGCCGCAGATACGCAGTATTTT. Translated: CSVRGAADTQYF.

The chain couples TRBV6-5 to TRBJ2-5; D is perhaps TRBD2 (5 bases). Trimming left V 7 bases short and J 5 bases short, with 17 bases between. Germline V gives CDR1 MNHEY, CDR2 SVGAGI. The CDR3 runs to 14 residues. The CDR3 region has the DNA TGTGCCAGCAAGAGGACTGCCGCGGTTGAGACCCAGTACTTC. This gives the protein CASKRTAAVETQYF.

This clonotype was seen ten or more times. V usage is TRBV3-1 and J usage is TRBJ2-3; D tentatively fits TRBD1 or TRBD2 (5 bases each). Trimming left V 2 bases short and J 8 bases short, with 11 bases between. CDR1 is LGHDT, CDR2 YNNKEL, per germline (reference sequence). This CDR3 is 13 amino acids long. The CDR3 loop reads CASSQRSGTTQYF. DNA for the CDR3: TGTGCCAGCAGCCAAAGGTCCGGGACTACGCAGTATTTT.

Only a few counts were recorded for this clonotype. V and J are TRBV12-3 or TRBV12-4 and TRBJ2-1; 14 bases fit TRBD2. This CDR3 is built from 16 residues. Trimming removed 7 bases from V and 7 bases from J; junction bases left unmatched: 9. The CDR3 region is CASTPPGTSGRNEQFF. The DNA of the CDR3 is TGTGCCAGCACCCCCCCCGGGACTAGCGGGAGAAATGAGCAGTTCTTC.